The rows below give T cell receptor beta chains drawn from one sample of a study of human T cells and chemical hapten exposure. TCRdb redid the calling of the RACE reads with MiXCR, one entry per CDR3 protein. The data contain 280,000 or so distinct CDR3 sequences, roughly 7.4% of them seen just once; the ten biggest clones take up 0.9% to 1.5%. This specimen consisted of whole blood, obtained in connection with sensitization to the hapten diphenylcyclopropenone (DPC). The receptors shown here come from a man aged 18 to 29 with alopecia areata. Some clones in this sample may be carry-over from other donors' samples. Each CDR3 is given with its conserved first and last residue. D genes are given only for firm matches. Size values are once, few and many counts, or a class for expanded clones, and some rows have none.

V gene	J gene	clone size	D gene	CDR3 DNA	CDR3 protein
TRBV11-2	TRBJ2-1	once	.	TGTGCCAGCAGCTCTGGGGGGGCCCACAATGAGCAGTTCTTC	CASSSGGAHNEQFF
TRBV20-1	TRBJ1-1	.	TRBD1	TGCAGTGCCCAAGGACAGGGATTAAACACTGAAGCTTTCTTT	CSAQGQGLNTEAFF
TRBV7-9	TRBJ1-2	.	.	TGTGCCAGCAGCTTAGGAGGCGGAACTAACTATGGCTACACCTTC	CASSLGGGTNYGYTF
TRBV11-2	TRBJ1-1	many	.	TGTGCCAGCAGCCCGCCCCACTACAGAAAAAAGGTGATGAACACTGAAGCTTTCTTT	CASSPPHYRKKVMNTEAFF
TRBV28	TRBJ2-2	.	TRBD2	TGTGCCAGCAGTTTAACTAGCGGGCTTATCTTGGGGGAGCTGTTTTTT	CASSLTSGLILGELFF
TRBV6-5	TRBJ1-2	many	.	TGTGCCAGCACGGCAGGGGTAATCTATGGCTACACCTTC	CASTAGVIYGYTF
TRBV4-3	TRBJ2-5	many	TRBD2	TGCGCCAGCAGCCAAGGACTAGCGGGGGGGACAGAGACCCAGTACTTC	CASSQGLAGGTETQYF
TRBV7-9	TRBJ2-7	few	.	TGTGCCAGCAGCTTACCCGGGGGACAGACCCTCTCCTACGAGCAGTACTTC	CASSLPGGQTLSYEQYF
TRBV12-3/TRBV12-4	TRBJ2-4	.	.	TGTGCCAGCAGGGACAGTTTGGAGGCCAAAAACATTCAGTACTTC	CASRDSLEAKNIQYF
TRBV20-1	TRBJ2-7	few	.	TGCAGTGCTAGAGGCGGGGAACTCTACGAGCAGTACTTC	CSARGGELYEQYF
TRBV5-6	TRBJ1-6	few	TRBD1	TGTGCCAGCAGCAACAGGGGAACCTATAATTCACCCCTCCACTTT	CASSNRGTYNSPLHF
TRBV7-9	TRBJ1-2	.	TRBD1	TGTGCCAGCAGTTTCAGGGGGATCTATGGCTACACCTTC	CASSFRGIYGYTF
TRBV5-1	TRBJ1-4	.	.	TGCGCCAGCAGCTTGGCACAACTAAGGGATGAAAAACTGTTTTTT	CASSLAQLRDEKLFF
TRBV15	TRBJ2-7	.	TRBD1	TGTGCCACCAGCAGAAGGACAGGGAGCTCCTACGAGCAGTACTTC	CATSRRTGSSYEQYF
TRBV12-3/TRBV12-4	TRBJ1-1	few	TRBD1	TGTGCCAGCACGGGACAGACCCCGTTGTTGGTCACTGAAGCTTTCTTT	CASTGQTPLLVTEAFF
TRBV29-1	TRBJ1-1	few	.	TGCAGCGTTAGCCCAATTATGAACACTGAAGCTTTCTTT	CSVSPIMNTEAFF
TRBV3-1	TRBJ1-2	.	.	TGTGCCAGCAGCCAAGAGAAGAAGGGTCACGGTGGCTATGGCTACACCTTC	CASSQEKKGHGGYGYTF
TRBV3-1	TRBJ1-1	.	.	TGTGCCAGCAGCCAACCGGGGGGCAGACCCCAGTTCATGAACACTGAAGCTTTCTTT	CASSQPGGRPQFMNTEAFF
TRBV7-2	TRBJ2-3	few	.	TGTGCCAGCAGCGACGCTAGCGTCCCCACAGATACGCAGTATTTT	CASSDASVPTDTQYF
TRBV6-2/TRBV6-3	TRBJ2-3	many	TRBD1	TGTGCCAGCAGTTACTCACGAACAGGGGTCGAGTATGATACGCAGTATTTT	CASSYSRTGVEYDTQYF
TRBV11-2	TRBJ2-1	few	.	TGTGCCAGCCCTGGCGGTGGGTGGGATGAGCAGTTCTTC	CASPGGGWDEQFF
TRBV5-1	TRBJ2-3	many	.	TGCGCCAGCAGCTTGGCAGGCAGGGGTGCCGATACGCAGTATTTT	CASSLAGRGADTQYF
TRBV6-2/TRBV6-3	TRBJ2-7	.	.	TGTGCCAGCAGTTACCCCGGGACAACCTACGAGCAGTACTTC	CASSYPGTTYEQYF
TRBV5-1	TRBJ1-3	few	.	TGCGCCAGCAGCGGGGACGGAAACACCATATATTTT	CASSGDGNTIYF
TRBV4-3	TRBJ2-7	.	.	TGCGCCAGCAGCCAAGACATGTACTCTTTTACCTACGAGCAGTACTTC	CASSQDMYSFTYEQYF
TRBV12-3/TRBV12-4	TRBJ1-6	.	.	TGTGCCAGCAGTTTTACAGGGACCAATTCACCCCTCCACTTT	CASSFTGTNSPLHF
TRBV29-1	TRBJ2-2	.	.	TGCAGCGTCGCCCCAGGCACCGGGGAGCTGTTTTTT	CSVAPGTGELFF
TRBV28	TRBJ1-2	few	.	TGTGCCAGCAGTTTGGGGAGAACCTACACCTTC	CASSLGRTYTF
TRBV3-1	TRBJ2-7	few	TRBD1	TGTGCCAGCAGCCGAGGGACAGGGGCCTACGAGCAGTACTTC	CASSRGTGAYEQYF
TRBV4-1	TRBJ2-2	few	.	TGCGCCAGCAGCCAAGGACTGCAGAACACCGGGGAGCTGTTTTTT	CASSQGLQNTGELFF
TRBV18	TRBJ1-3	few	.	TGTGCCAGCTCGCCACAGGCTTACTCTGGAAACACCATATATTTT	CASSPQAYSGNTIYF
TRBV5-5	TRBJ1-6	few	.	TGTGCCAGCAGCCCCCGAAGCCCGAAAAGCTCCTATAATTCACCCCTCCACTTT	CASSPRSPKSSYNSPLHF
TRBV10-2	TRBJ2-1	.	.	TGCGCCAGCAGATTACTAGGAAATGAGCAGTTCTTC	CASRLLGNEQFF
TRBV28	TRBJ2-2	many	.	TGTGCCAGCAGTTTAGAAGGGCGGTACGGGGAGCTGTTTTTT	CASSLEGRYGELFF
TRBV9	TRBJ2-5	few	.	TGTGCCAGCAACCGGGGGGCACAAGAGACCCAGTACTTC	CASNRGAQETQYF
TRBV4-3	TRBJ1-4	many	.	TGCGCCAGCAGCCAAGGAGAGGGGGAATATCTTAAACTGTTTTTT	CASSQGEGEYLKLFF
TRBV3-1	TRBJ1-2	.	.	TGTGCCAGCAGCCAAGCTCCCTATGGCTACACCTTC	CASSQAPYGYTF
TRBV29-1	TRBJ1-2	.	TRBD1	TGCAGCGGACAGGGGACGGCCTATGGCTACACCTTC	CSGQGTAYGYTF
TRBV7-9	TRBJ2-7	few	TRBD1	TGTGCCAGCAGCCCGAAGAACAGGGGCGGCGAGCAGTACTTC	CASSPKNRGGEQYF
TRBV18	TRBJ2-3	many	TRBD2	TGTGCCAGCTCACCAGGGACTAGCGGGGTAGGCACAGATACGCAGTATTTT	CASSPGTSGVGTDTQYF
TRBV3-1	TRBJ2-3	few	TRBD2	TGTGCCAGCAGCCGTTCCCTAGCGGGGGGAATCCCAGATACGCAGTATTTT	CASSRSLAGGIPDTQYF
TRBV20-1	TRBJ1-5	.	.	TGCAGTGCTCTTATCCCAAATCAGCCCCAGCATTTT	CSALIPNQPQHF
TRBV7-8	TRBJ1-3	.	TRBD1	TGTGCCAGCAGCCCACCCCCGGACAGGGGTGCAAACACCATATATTTT	CASSPPPDRGANTIYF
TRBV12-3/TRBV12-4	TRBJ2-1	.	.	TGTGCCAGCAGTTTTTACGATGAGCGGTTCTTC	CASSFYDERFF
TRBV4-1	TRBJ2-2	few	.	TGCGCCAGCAGCCATGGTCTGGGCGGAAACACCGGGGAGCTGTTTTTT	CASSHGLGGNTGELFF
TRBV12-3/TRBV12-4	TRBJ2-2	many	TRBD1	TGTGCCAGCAGGATTATGACAGGGGCGAACACCGGGGAGCTGTTTTTT	CASRIMTGANTGELFF
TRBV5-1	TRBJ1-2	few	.	TGCGCCAGCAGCTATCGCTGGGACGAAGGCTACACCTTC	CASSYRWDEGYTF
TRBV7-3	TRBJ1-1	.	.	TGTGCCAGCAGCCCCAACTTCAACACTGAAGCTTTCTTT	CASSPNFNTEAFF
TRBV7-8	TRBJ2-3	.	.	TGTGCCAGCAGCCCCCGGGCTTCGCAGTATTTT	CASSPRASQYF
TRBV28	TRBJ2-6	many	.	TGTGCCAGCAGCCCCAGAGGGGTCAGCTACTCTGGGGCCAACGTCCTGACTTTC	CASSPRGVSYSGANVLTF
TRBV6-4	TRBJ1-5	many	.	TGTGCCAGCAGTTCCGAAGGGGGGGCGGGACAGCCCCAGCATTTT	CASSSEGGAGQPQHF
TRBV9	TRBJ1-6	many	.	TGTGCCAGCAGCGTAAACCCGGGTCCGTCTTCACCCCTCCACTTT	CASSVNPGPSSPLHF
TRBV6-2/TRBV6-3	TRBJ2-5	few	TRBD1	TGTGCCAGCAGTAGACCGGGACAGGGGCAGGGGACCCAGTACTTC	CASSRPGQGQGTQYF
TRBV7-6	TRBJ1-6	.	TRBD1	TGTGCCAGCAGCTTAGGTTACAGGGGAAGGGATTCTTCACCCCTCCACTTT	CASSLGYRGRDSSPLHF
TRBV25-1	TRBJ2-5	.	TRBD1	TGTGCCAGCACCGGGACAGGGCTCGTGGTGGAGACCCAGTACTTC	CASTGTGLVVETQYF
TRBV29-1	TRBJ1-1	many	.	TGCAGCGGAGAAAGGCAGGCCAACACTGAAGCTTTCTTT	CSGERQANTEAFF
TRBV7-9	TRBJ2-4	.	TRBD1	TGTGCCAGCAGCCCGGGACAGGGGGCCGCCAAAAACATTCAGTACTTC	CASSPGQGAAKNIQYF
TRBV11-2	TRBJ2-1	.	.	TGTGCCAGCAGCGCTAGCATCAATGAGCAGTTCTTC	CASSASINEQFF